This entry lists 13 T cell receptor beta chains sequenced from one sample in a study of blood T cells in healthy people across ages. A sample-barcoded 5' primer and a J-beta primer mix were used in a second PCR of about 7 to 12 cycles. TCRdb processed the 5' RACE reads anew with MiXCR; each CDR3 protein has one entry. The table records 1.5 million to 2 million distinct CDR3 sequences, approximately 28% of them present only once. Sequencing was done on a sample of blood. Receptors originate from a woman aged 30 to 39 in good health.

This clonotype was found a few times. The V gene is TRBV5-1, the J gene TRBJ2-1; 10 positions match TRBD2. J was trimmed by 5 bases and V by 2 bases; bases with no gene match: 10. The length of the CDR3 is 17 residues. Germline V gene lookup returns CDR1 SGHRS and CDR2 YFSETQ. As DNA, the CDR3 is TGCGCCAGCAGCTTCTCTCTCGGGACTAGCGATCACAATGAGCAGTTCTTC. It is translated as CASSFSLGTSDHNEQFF. The whole variable domain, remainder taken from reference TRBV5-1 and TRBJ2-1, is KAGVTQTPRYLIKTRGQQVTLSCSPISGHRSVSWYQQTPGQGLQFLFEYFSETQRNKGNFPGRFSGRQFSNSRSEMNVSTLELGDSALYLCASSFSLGTSDHNEQFFGPGTRLTVL.

This clonotype was picked up many times. The chain is built from TRBV20-1 and TRBJ2-7, with D unresolved. The CDR3 extends over 13 amino acids. The germline V and J ends were trimmed by 0 bases and 4 bases, with 10 bases remaining between them. CDR1 is DFQATT and CDR2 is SNEGSKA in the germline V gene (reference sequence). The CDR3 coding sequence is TGCAGTGCTAGAGATCGCCTCGAGTACGAGCAGTACTTC. Its protein product is CSARDRLEYEQYF.

The chain links TRBV7-6 to TRBJ1-1; D possibly corresponds to TRBD1 (5 bases). The V gene's germline CDR1 is SGHVS and CDR2 FNYEAQ. There are 15 residues in the CDR3. The V gene lost 1 base and the J gene lost 4 bases, with 13 bases spanning the gap. The CDR3 coding sequence is TGTGCCAGCAGCTTAGGTACAAGGACATCCACTGAAGCTTTCTTT. Its translation is CASSLGTRTSTEAFF.

The chain couples TRBV27 to TRBJ2-1; D is unclear. CDR1 MNHEY and CDR2 SMNVEV come from the germline V gene (reference sequence). Trimming took off 2 bases at V and 11 bases at J, with 7 bases between the two ends. This CDR3 has 11 amino acids. CDR3 coding DNA: TGTGCCAGCAGTTTAAAGGGAAAGCAGTTCTTC. Translating it yields CASSLKGKQFF.

This chain joins TRBV28 and TRBJ1-1, with D unclear. CDR1 MDHEN and CDR2 SYDVKM come from the germline V gene. V lost 3 bases and J 1 base, leaving 12 bases between the germline ends. This CDR3 contains 15 residues. The CDR3 bases are TGTGCCAGCAGTTTCTCGCCCGGTGGGAACACTGAAGCTTTCTTT. This sequence encodes CASSFSPGGNTEAFF.

In this sample, this clonotype turned up a few times. V gene TRBV14 combines with J gene TRBJ1-2; weak D call: TRBD1 (6 bases). CDR1 is SGHDN, CDR2 FVKESK, per germline. The CDR3 runs to 16 residues. Trimming took off 5 bases at V and 2 bases at J, with 18 bases between the two ends. CDR3 coding DNA: TGTGCCAGCAGCGTACCGCCGGGGGCAGCAAACTATGGCTACACCTTC. Translating gives CASSVPPGAANYGYTF.

CDR3 coding DNA: TGTGCCAGCAGTCGCCGAATTGGGACGGGGGCCAACGTCCTGACTTTC. This gives the protein CASSRRIGTGANVLTF. V is TRBV7-2 and J is TRBJ2-6, with D perhaps TRBD1 or TRBD2 (5 bases each). Germline-derived CDR1 and CDR2 are SGHTA and FQGNSA. This CDR3 comprises 16 residues. V gave up 6 bases and J gave up 4 bases, with 16 bases separating them.

This clonotype was counted many times. This sequence joins TRBV28 and TRBJ1-2, with D maybe TRBD1 (6 bases). From germline, CDR1 is MDHEN and CDR2 SYDVKM. V was trimmed by 5 bases and J by 5 bases, leaving 15 bases between them. The CDR3 loop spans 14 amino acids. The CDR3 coding sequence is TGTGCCAGCAGTCCCGGACAGAACGGGTATGGCTACACCTTC. Encoded protein: CASSPGQNGYGYTF.

The chain joins TRBV6-6 to TRBJ2-7; D gene ambiguous. The CDR3 loop spans 13 amino acids. V dropped 2 bases and J dropped 7 bases, with 12 bases sitting between them. Germline CDR1 is MNHNY and CDR2 is SVGAGI (reference sequence). The CDR3 loop is CASSYRQSNEQYF. CDR3 nucleotide sequence: TGTGCCAGCAGTTACCGGCAGAGCAATGAGCAGTACTTC.

In this sample, this clonotype turned up a few times. The CDR3 is CSSRIGSNEQFF. The CDR3 DNA is TGCAGCTCTCGCATAGGGAGCAATGAGCAGTTCTTC. The V gene is TRBV29-1, the J gene TRBJ2-1; maybe TRBD2 (5 bases). V lost 8 bases and J lost 6, with 14 bases in between. The length of the CDR3 is 12 residues. Germline V gene lookup returns CDR1 SQVTM and CDR2 ANQGSEA.

This clonotype was counted at least ten times. This chain joins TRBV20-1 and TRBJ2-7, with D unclear. V lost 1 base to trimming and J lost 7 bases, with 8 bases between them. Germline values: CDR1 DFQATT, CDR2 SNEGSKA (reference sequence). This CDR3 has 11 amino acids. The CDR3 coding sequence is TGCAGTGCTAGAGGCTTGATGGAGCAGTACTTC. Amino acids: CSARGLMEQYF.

The CDR3: CASSDRLAGSFEQYF. CDR3 in DNA: TGTGCCAGCAGTGACCGACTAGCGGGATCGTTCGAGCAGTACTTC. The V call is TRBV2, the J call TRBJ2-7, with 11 bases that match TRBD2. Germline lookup yields CDR1 SNHLY and CDR2 FYNNEI. The V gene end was trimmed by 3 bases and the J gene end by 6 bases; junction bases not matched to a gene: 7. This CDR3 region has 15 residues.

Ten or more counts support this clonotype. The chain combines TRBV7-9 with TRBJ2-5; TRBD1 is a possible D gene (6 bases). V lost 4 bases and J lost 2, with 14 bases in between. Germline V gene lookup returns CDR1 SEHNR and CDR2 FQNEAQ (reference sequence). The CDR3 contains 15 residues. CDR3 nucleotide sequence: TGTGCCAGCAGCTCTCGTTGGGACACTCAAGAGACCCAGTACTTC. This encodes CASSSRWDTQETQYF. Variable domain in full (rest from reference TRBV7-9 and TRBJ2-5): DTGVSQNPRHKITKRGQNVTFRCDPISEHNRLYWYRQTLGQGPEFLTYFQNEAQLEKSRLLSDRFSAERPKGSFSTLEIQRTEQGDSAMYLCASSSRWDTQETQYFGPGTRLLVL.